A selection of T cell receptor beta chains follows, all from one sample in a study of Ad26.COV2.S vaccination and SARS-CoV-2 variants. Method: immunoSEQ multiplex PCR; TCRdb's copy keeps in-frame clones and lacks some. Among almost 400,000 clones, about 91% were seen once, and the ten largest hold about 2%. The specimen was peripheral blood, collected in a trial of Ad26.COV2.S vaccine versus placebo. The source of these receptors is a person between 18 and 65 years old who received the Ad26.COV2.S COVID-19 vaccine or a placebo. Both conserved end residues are part of each CDR3. Each record gives: CDR3 protein, CDR3 DNA, J gene, V gene, D gene, clone size. D genes are given only for firm matches. Part of the rows lack a size; the others show once, few, many or a class for expanded clones.

CDR3 protein: CASSPGTVSTDTQYF
CDR3 DNA: TGTGCCAGCAGCCCCGGGACAGTAAGCACAGATACGCAGTATTTT
J gene: TRBJ2-3
V gene: TRBV7-8
D gene: TRBD1
clone size: NA

CDR3 protein: CASSWDGASESGYTF
CDR3 DNA: TGCGCCAGCAGCTGGGACGGGGCCTCTGAGTCTGGCTACACCTTC
J gene: TRBJ1-2
V gene: TRBV5-1
D gene: NA
clone size: NA

CDR3 protein: CACSRLSGETQYF
CDR3 DNA: TGTGCCTGCTCAAGATTAAGCGGGGAGACCCAGTACTTC
J gene: TRBJ2-5
V gene: TRBV30
D gene: NA
clone size: NA

CDR3 protein: CASSQGAGTYEQYF
CDR3 DNA: TGCGCCAGCAGCCAGGGAGCGGGGACATACGAGCAGTACTTC
J gene: TRBJ2-7
V gene: TRBV4-1
D gene: NA
clone size: NA

CDR3 protein: CASSSGTGSNQPQHF
CDR3 DNA: TGCGCCAGCAGCTCCGGGACAGGGTCCAATCAGCCCCAGCATTTT
J gene: TRBJ1-5
V gene: TRBV5-1
D gene: TRBD1
clone size: NA

CDR3 protein: CASNSGSYNSPLHF
CDR3 DNA: TGCGCCAGTAATAGTGGCTCCTATAATTCACCCCTCCACTTT
J gene: TRBJ1-6
V gene: TRBV4-3
D gene: NA
clone size: NA

CDR3 protein: CASSLTPRREGLNEQFF
CDR3 DNA: TGTGCCAGCAGCTTAACCCCCCGACGGGAGGGCCTAAATGAGCAGTTCTTC
J gene: TRBJ2-1
V gene: TRBV7-3
D gene: TRBD2
clone size: NA

CDR3 protein: CASSATGYVGAETQYF
CDR3 DNA: TGTGCCAGCAGCGCGACAGGGTACGTAGGAGCCGAGACCCAGTACTTC
J gene: TRBJ2-5
V gene: TRBV2
D gene: TRBD1
clone size: NA

CDR3 protein: CASSLSRDNSPLHF
CDR3 DNA: TGCGCCAGCAGCTTGTCACGGGATAATTCACCCCTCCACTTT
J gene: TRBJ1-6
V gene: TRBV5-1
D gene: NA
clone size: NA

CDR3 protein: CAWSRRGSSYNEQFF
CDR3 DNA: TGTGCCTGGAGTCGACGGGGAAGCTCCTACAATGAGCAGTTCTTC
J gene: TRBJ2-1
V gene: TRBV30
D gene: NA
clone size: NA

CDR3 protein: CASGISTDTQYF
CDR3 DNA: TGCGCCAGCGGGATAAGCACAGATACGCAGTATTTT
J gene: TRBJ2-3
V gene: TRBV23-1
D gene: NA
clone size: once

CDR3 protein: CASSLEGLAGLYNEQFF
CDR3 DNA: TGTGCCAGCAGCTTAGAAGGTCTAGCGGGGTTATACAATGAGCAGTTCTTC
J gene: TRBJ2-1
V gene: TRBV7-8
D gene: TRBD2
clone size: NA

CDR3 protein: CASSSPWGGLGEKLFF
CDR3 DNA: TGTGCCAGCAGTTCCCCTTGGGGGGGGTTAGGTGAAAAACTGTTTTTT
J gene: TRBJ1-4
V gene: TRBV6-5
D gene: NA
clone size: NA

CDR3 protein: CASSIFGSNQPQHF
CDR3 DNA: TGTGCCAGTAGTATATTCGGTAGCAATCAGCCCCAGCATTTT
J gene: TRBJ1-5
V gene: TRBV19
D gene: NA
clone size: NA

CDR3 protein: CASSDPAEESGEQYF
CDR3 DNA: TGTGCCAGCAGTGACCCAGCGGAGGAGTCGGGCGAGCAGTACTTC
J gene: TRBJ2-7
V gene: TRBV2
D gene: NA
clone size: NA

CDR3 protein: CASSLGISGNTIYF
CDR3 DNA: TGTGCCAGCAGCTTAGGCATCTCTGGAAACACCATATATTTT
J gene: TRBJ1-3
V gene: TRBV7-8
D gene: NA
clone size: NA

CDR3 protein: CASSLVRVGDTQYF
CDR3 DNA: TGTGCCAGCAGCTTAGTTAGGGTCGGGGATACGCAGTATTTT
J gene: TRBJ2-3
V gene: TRBV7-2
D gene: NA
clone size: NA

CDR3 protein: CASSSTGPFTGELFF
CDR3 DNA: TGCGCCAGCAGCTCCACCGGGCCATTCACCGGGGAGCTGTTTTTT
J gene: TRBJ2-2
V gene: TRBV5-1
D gene: NA
clone size: once

CDR3 protein: CASLKEEGKLFF
CDR3 DNA: TGTGCCAGCCTTAAGGAGGAGGGAAAACTGTTTTTT
J gene: TRBJ1-4
V gene: TRBV12-3/TRBV12-4
D gene: NA
clone size: NA

CDR3 protein: CASSLWLRPARQADEQYF
CDR3 DNA: TGTGCCAGCAGCCTATGGCTGAGACCTGCCCGTCAAGCTGACGAGCAGTACTTC
J gene: TRBJ2-7
V gene: TRBV7-8
D gene: NA
clone size: NA

CDR3 protein: CASSSHLGQTTLDEQFF
CDR3 DNA: TGTGCCAGCAGCTCGCACCTCGGACAGACAACGTTAGATGAGCAGTTCTTC
J gene: TRBJ2-1
V gene: TRBV11-3
D gene: NA
clone size: many

CDR3 protein: CASSFMGRQNTEAFF
CDR3 DNA: TGTGCCAGCAGCTTCATGGGACGCCAGAACACTGAAGCTTTCTTT
J gene: TRBJ1-1
V gene: TRBV5-4
D gene: NA
clone size: NA

CDR3 protein: CASSLAMRSGANVLTF
CDR3 DNA: TGTGCCAGCTCACTTGCGATGCGCTCTGGGGCCAACGTCCTGACTTTC
J gene: TRBJ2-6
V gene: TRBV18
D gene: NA
clone size: NA

CDR3 protein: CASSYGGRVGTEAFF
CDR3 DNA: TGCGCCAGCAGCTACGGGGGCCGAGTTGGCACTGAAGCTTTCTTT
J gene: TRBJ1-1
V gene: TRBV5-1
D gene: NA
clone size: few

CDR3 protein: CAWRAQKSPLHF
CDR3 DNA: TGTGCCTGGAGAGCACAGAAATCACCCCTCCACTTT
J gene: TRBJ1-6
V gene: TRBV30
D gene: NA
clone size: few

CDR3 protein: CASSRVAGLEVQETQYF
CDR3 DNA: TGTGCCAGCAGTCGGGTAGCGGGACTAGAGGTACAAGAGACCCAGTACTTC
J gene: TRBJ2-5
V gene: TRBV28
D gene: TRBD2
clone size: NA

CDR3 protein: CASSRGASGKETQYF
CDR3 DNA: TGTGCCAGCAGTCGGGGGGCTAGCGGGAAGGAGACCCAGTACTTC
J gene: TRBJ2-5
V gene: TRBV28
D gene: TRBD2
clone size: NA

CDR3 protein: CASSQRTGVAGELFF
CDR3 DNA: TGCGCCAGCAGCCAAAGAACAGGGGTAGCCGGGGAGCTGTTTTTT
J gene: TRBJ2-2
V gene: TRBV4-1
D gene: TRBD1
clone size: NA

CDR3 protein: CASSETGWGNQPQHF
CDR3 DNA: TGTGCCAGCAGTGAGACAGGGTGGGGCAATCAGCCCCAGCATTTT
J gene: TRBJ1-5
V gene: TRBV6-1
D gene: TRBD1
clone size: NA

CDR3 protein: CASGTGGTDTQYF
CDR3 DNA: TGCGCCAGCGGCACAGGGGGCACAGATACGCAGTATTTT
J gene: TRBJ2-3
V gene: TRBV4-1
D gene: TRBD1
clone size: NA

CDR3 protein: CASSPDRGATGELFF
CDR3 DNA: TGCGCCAGCAGCCCGGACAGGGGCGCCACCGGGGAGCTGTTTTTT
J gene: TRBJ2-2
V gene: TRBV5-1
D gene: TRBD1
clone size: NA

CDR3 protein: CATSDSGGLWETQYF
CDR3 DNA: TGTGCCACCAGTGATTCTGGGGGGTTGTGGGAGACCCAGTACTTC
J gene: TRBJ2-5
V gene: TRBV24-1
D gene: NA
clone size: NA

CDR3 protein: CASSLRNSEAFF
CDR3 DNA: TGCGCCAGCAGCCTAAGGAACAGTGAAGCTTTCTTT
J gene: TRBJ1-1
V gene: TRBV5-1
D gene: NA
clone size: NA

CDR3 protein: CATRAGGSNQPQHF
CDR3 DNA: TGTGCCACTCGAGCAGGGGGAAGCAATCAGCCCCAGCATTTT
J gene: TRBJ1-5
V gene: TRBV28
D gene: TRBD1
clone size: few

CDR3 protein: CASSLGQRAEQYF
CDR3 DNA: TGTGCCAGCAGCTTAGGGCAACGGGCCGAGCAGTACTTC
J gene: TRBJ2-7
V gene: TRBV7-8
D gene: NA
clone size: NA

CDR3 protein: CASSLENSPLHF
CDR3 DNA: TGTGCCAGCAGCTTAGAAAATTCACCCCTCCACTTT
J gene: TRBJ1-6
V gene: TRBV7-9
D gene: NA
clone size: NA

CDR3 protein: CASSLEGSNTEAFF
CDR3 DNA: TGTGCCAGCAGTCTAGAGGGGTCGAACACTGAAGCTTTCTTT
J gene: TRBJ1-1
V gene: TRBV27
D gene: NA
clone size: once

CDR3 protein: CASSLVSPGGYTF
CDR3 DNA: TGTGCCAGCAGCTTGGTCTCACCAGGCGGCTACACCTTC
J gene: TRBJ1-2
V gene: TRBV5-6
D gene: NA
clone size: NA

CDR3 protein: CAWSPTGNTEAFF
CDR3 DNA: TGTGCCTGGAGCCCGACGGGGAACACTGAAGCTTTCTTT
J gene: TRBJ1-1
V gene: TRBV30
D gene: NA
clone size: NA

CDR3 protein: CASSHRDSYTGELFF
CDR3 DNA: TGTGCCAGCAGCCACCGGGACTCATACACCGGGGAGCTGTTTTTT
J gene: TRBJ2-2
V gene: TRBV7-2
D gene: NA
clone size: NA

CDR3 protein: CASSVGTNYNEQFF
CDR3 DNA: TGCGCCAGCAGTGTTGGGACAAATTACAATGAGCAGTTCTTC
J gene: TRBJ2-1
V gene: TRBV10-2
D gene: NA
clone size: NA

CDR3 protein: CAWNVGGAQNIQYF
CDR3 DNA: TGTGCCTGGAACGTCGGCGGTGCCCAAAACATTCAGTACTTC
J gene: TRBJ2-4
V gene: TRBV30
D gene: NA
clone size: once

CDR3 protein: CASSERGQGGETQYF
CDR3 DNA: TGTGCCAGCAGTGAGAGGGGACAGGGCGGGGAGACCCAGTACTTC
J gene: TRBJ2-5
V gene: TRBV2
D gene: TRBD1
clone size: NA

CDR3 protein: CATSRDSIWNTEAFF
CDR3 DNA: TGTGCCACCAGCAGAGATTCGATTTGGAACACTGAAGCTTTCTTT
J gene: TRBJ1-1
V gene: TRBV15
D gene: NA
clone size: NA

CDR3 protein: CASSFSGSTYEQYF
CDR3 DNA: TGTGCCAGCAGCTTTAGCGGATCGACCTACGAGCAGTACTTC
J gene: TRBJ2-7
V gene: TRBV11-3
D gene: NA
clone size: NA

CDR3 protein: CASSSPGTGDGNIQYF
CDR3 DNA: TGTGCCAGCAGCAGTCCCGGGACAGGGGATGGAAACATTCAGTACTTC
J gene: TRBJ2-4
V gene: TRBV28
D gene: TRBD1
clone size: NA

CDR3 protein: CASSLEGQRYYEQYF
CDR3 DNA: TGTGCCAGCAGCTTAGAGGGTCAGAGGTACTACGAGCAGTACTTC
J gene: TRBJ2-7
V gene: TRBV7-9
D gene: NA
clone size: NA

CDR3 protein: CASSLSSRGPETQYF
CDR3 DNA: TGTGCCAGCAGCTTAAGTAGCAGGGGGCCGGAGACCCAGTACTTC
J gene: TRBJ2-5
V gene: TRBV11-3
D gene: TRBD1
clone size: NA

CDR3 protein: CASSQGPGVNEKLFF
CDR3 DNA: TGTGCCAGCAGCCAAGGTCCAGGGGTTAATGAAAAACTGTTTTTT
J gene: TRBJ1-4
V gene: TRBV3-1/TRBV3-2
D gene: NA
clone size: NA